The rows below give T cell receptor beta chains drawn from one sample of a study of blood T cell repertoires in COVID-19. Method: immunoSEQ multiplex PCR; TCRdb's copy keeps in-frame clones and lacks some. Here the sample spans more than 150,000 clones, roughly 82% being singletons. The sample consisted of peripheral blood. The receptor source for this set is a woman between 50 and 59 years old with acute or convalescent COVID-19. Both conserved end residues are part of each CDR3. The order of the fields is D gene, J gene, clone size, V gene, CDR3 protein, CDR3 DNA. A D gene is named only where the DNA matches it firmly. Clone size is not always given. Where it is, it says once, few, many or a class for expanded clones.

TRBD2 TRBJ2-2 few TRBV4-3 CASSQEPLGLAVNTGELFF TGCGCCAGCAGCCAGGAGCCTCTTGGACTAGCGGTAAACACCGGGGAGCTGTTTTTT
TRBD1 TRBJ2-5 . TRBV7-3 CASSKGDRVQETQYF TGTGCCAGCAGTAAGGGGGACAGGGTCCAAGAGACCCAGTACTTC
TRBD1 TRBJ1-2 . TRBV4-3 CASSPNRGPYGYTF TGCGCCAGCAGCCCAAACAGGGGGCCATATGGCTACACCTTC
TRBD1 TRBJ1-2 . TRBV28 CASSLWGRGLIGGYTF TGTGCCAGCAGTTTATGGGGCAGGGGGCTGATTGGTGGCTACACCTTC
. TRBJ2-2 once TRBV7-2 CASSPPDAGVGELFF TGTGCCAGCAGCCCACCAGACGCGGGTGTAGGGGAGCTGTTTTTT
TRBD1 TRBJ1-3 . TRBV5-1 CASSPGTGEDTIYF TGCGCCAGCAGCCCTGGGACAGGTGAGGACACCATATATTTT
TRBD1 TRBJ1-6 few TRBV20-1 CSASSGGFNNSPLHF TGCAGTGCTAGTTCAGGGGGCTTTAATAATTCACCCCTCCACTTT
TRBD1 TRBJ1-5 . TRBV10-2 CASGQAYSNQPQHF TGCGCCAGCGGACAGGCCTATAGCAATCAGCCCCAGCATTTT
. TRBJ1-5 . TRBV6-2/TRBV6-3 CASSLVARSGPQHF TGTGCCAGCAGTTTGGTCGCCCGATCCGGGCCCCAGCATTTT
. TRBJ2-3 . TRBV19 CASSPPGVSTDTQYF TGTGCCAGTAGTCCCCCGGGAGTGAGCACAGATACGCAGTATTTT
TRBD1 TRBJ1-1 . TRBV19 CASINRGSGTEAFF TGTGCCAGTATCAACAGGGGATCGGGCACTGAAGCTTTCTTT
. TRBJ2-7 once TRBV5-1 CASSLEVRSEQYF TGCGCCAGCAGTTTAGAGGTCCGGAGCGAGCAGTACTTC
TRBD1 TRBJ1-2 . TRBV6-2/TRBV6-3 CASSPGTGLRNYGYTF TGTGCCAGCAGTCCCGGGACAGGGCTCCGGAACTATGGCTACACCTTC
. TRBJ1-1 . TRBV5-5 CASRDRDMNTEAFF TGTGCCAGCAGAGACAGAGACATGAACACTGAAGCTTTCTTT
TRBD1 TRBJ1-5 once TRBV2 CASSLRDRGSNQPQHF TGTGCCAGCAGCCTCCGCGACAGGGGAAGCAATCAGCCCCAGCATTTT
TRBD2 TRBJ2-2 . TRBV5-4 CASTPTGGETGELFF TGTGCCAGCACCCCAACGGGGGGGGAGACCGGGGAGCTGTTTTTT
. TRBJ1-4 . TRBV19 CASSPGGVGEKLFF TGTGCCAGTAGCCCCGGGGGGGTTGGTGAAAAACTGTTTTTT
TRBD2 TRBJ2-3 . TRBV29-1 CSVDGLAGPTDTQYF TGCAGCGTTGACGGGCTAGCGGGACCCACAGATACGCAGTATTTT
TRBD1 TRBJ2-7 few TRBV4-3 CASSQDSGQGQEQYF TGCGCCAGCAGCCAAGATTCAGGACAGGGGCAGGAGCAGTACTTC
. TRBJ1-1 . TRBV5-1 CASSDGLRNTEAFF TGCGCCAGCAGCGATGGGCTTCGCAACACTGAAGCTTTCTTT
TRBD1 TRBJ2-2 few TRBV25-1 CASERDRTITNTGELFF TGTGCCAGCGAACGGGACAGGACCATAACGAACACCGGGGAGCTGTTTTTT
. TRBJ1-5 . TRBV4-1 CASSQDGFSAAGGPQHF TGCGCCAGCAGCCAAGATGGCTTTTCGGCAGCCGGCGGGCCCCAGCATTTT
. TRBJ1-1 . TRBV29-1 CSVDLSTEAFF TGCAGCGTTGACCTGAGCACTGAAGCTTTCTTT
. TRBJ1-5 few TRBV3-1/TRBV3-2 CASSQVSTGNQPQHF TGTGCCAGCAGCCAAGTGTCGACAGGAAATCAGCCCCAGCATTTT
. TRBJ2-3 . TRBV6-5 CASSYSRGTDTQYF TGTGCCAGCAGTTACTCTAGAGGCACAGATACGCAGTATTTT
TRBD1 TRBJ1-1 few TRBV20-1 CQGQMNTEAFF TGCCAGGGACAGATGAACACTGAAGCTTTCTTT
. TRBJ2-2 . TRBV11-2 CASSLVQGTGELFF TGTGCCAGCAGCTTAGTGCAGGGCACCGGGGAGCTGTTTTTT
. TRBJ1-1 . TRBV4-1 CASTKTGLNLNTEAFF TGCGCCAGCACCAAGACAGGACTCAACCTGAACACTGAAGCTTTCTTT
TRBD1 TRBJ1-1 . TRBV5-4 CASINQGATEAFF TGTGCCAGCATTAACCAGGGGGCTACTGAAGCTTTCTTT
TRBD2 TRBJ2-7 . TRBV5-1 CASSRTSGGAYEQYF TGCGCCAGCAGCCGGACTAGCGGGGGGGCCTACGAGCAGTACTTC
TRBD2 TRBJ2-7 . TRBV3-1/TRBV3-2 CASSQASGGYEQYF TGTGCCAGCAGCCAAGCGAGCGGGGGCTACGAGCAGTACTTC
. TRBJ1-6 . TRBV16 CASSQLGDITYSPLHF TGTGCCAGCAGCCAATTAGGGGACATAACCTATTCACCCCTCCACTTT
. TRBJ1-5 few TRBV10-2 CASSDRFRGNSNQPQHF TGCGCCAGCAGTGATCGGTTCAGGGGTAATAGCAATCAGCCCCAGCATTTT
TRBD2 TRBJ2-1 . TRBV5-4 CASSLHQTSGRANEQFF TGTGCCAGCAGCTTGCATCAGACTAGCGGGAGGGCCAATGAGCAGTTCTTC
. TRBJ2-7 . TRBV5-4 CASSSMTGSNEQYF TGTGCCAGCAGCTCTATGACAGGTTCCAACGAGCAGTACTTC
. TRBJ2-1 . TRBV15 CATSRSRELQSSYNEQFF TGTGCCACCAGCAGGAGCCGGGAGTTACAGAGCTCCTACAATGAGCAGTTCTTC
TRBD2 TRBJ2-7 . TRBV7-6 CASSLGTSGGRYEQYF TGTGCCAGCAGCTTGGGGACTAGCGGGGGTAGGTACGAGCAGTACTTC
. TRBJ1-6 . TRBV6-4 CASSDGGLGPLHF TGTGCCAGCAGTGACGGGGGGTTGGGACCCCTCCACTTT
TRBD2 TRBJ2-1 . TRBV6-2/TRBV6-3 CASSPLGSGGFEQFF TGTGCCAGCAGCCCCTTGGGGAGCGGGGGGTTTGAGCAGTTCTTC
. TRBJ2-7 . TRBV5-1 CASSYGGNSYEQYF TGCGCCAGCAGCTATGGGGGGAACTCCTACGAGCAGTACTTC
. TRBJ1-2 . TRBV5-3 CARSLAGGEGYTF TGTGCCAGAAGCTTGGCCGGGGGAGAGGGCTACACCTTC
. TRBJ1-3 . TRBV27 CASSVTRALSGNTIYF TGTGCCAGCAGTGTTACGAGGGCGCTCTCTGGAAACACCATATATTTT
. TRBJ2-3 . TRBV18 CASSPTGSHDTQYF TGTGCCAGCTCACCAACGGGGAGCCACGATACGCAGTATTTT
. TRBJ2-7 . TRBV7-2 CASSTVREQYF TGTGCCAGCAGCACCGTGCGTGAGCAGTACTTC
. TRBJ1-5 . TRBV7-7 CASSDRTVARFQPQHF TGTGCCAGCAGCGACCGGACTGTCGCGAGGTTTCAGCCCCAGCATTTT